A single sample is the source of the 17 T cell receptor beta chains below, sequenced in a study of T-cell memory formation after mild COVID-19. TCRdb ran MiXCR on the 5' RACE reads and lists one entry per CDR3 protein. Here the sample spans around 250,000 distinct CDR3 sequences, approximately 16% being singletons. The sequencing input was PBMCs or a T cell subset sorted from them (not recorded which). These receptors all come from a man in his late teens or twenties who had mild COVID-19 (a few samples of this study predate the infection). Cell type and time point are not known.

The rearrangement uses TRBV4-3 and TRBJ2-1; 7 bases line up with TRBD2. The V and J ends lost 3 bases and 2 bases, in that order; junction bases with no gene match: 16. Germline V gene sequence: CDR1 LGHNA, CDR2 YSLEER. The length of the CDR3 is 19 residues. This chain's CDR3 is CASSQTDGAMGGAYNEQFF. CDR3 nucleotides: TGCGCCAGCAGCCAGACGGACGGAGCGATGGGGGGGGCCTACAATGAGCAGTTCTTC.

This clonotype appeared a few times. J is TRBJ2-2 and V is TRBV7-3, with a tentative D call TRBD1 (6 bases). The CDR3 has 14 amino acids. Trimming took 1 base from V and 7 from J, leaving 10 bases between them. CDR1 SGHTA and CDR2 FQGTGA come from the germline V gene. The CDR3 bases are TGTGCCAGCAGCTTAAACAGGGCGGACGGGGAGCTGTTTTTT. Translation: CASSLNRADGELFF.

The chain carries TRBV7-9 and TRBJ1-1, with D possibly TRBD1 on 5 matching bases. The CDR3 sequence is 17 residues long. V lost 4 bases, J lost 0 bases, and 18 bases lay in between. The germline V gene has CDR1 SEHNR and CDR2 FQNEAQ (reference sequence). The CDR3 coding sequence is TGTGCCAGCAGCTCGAGGCCCCTCAGGGAAATGAACACTGAAGCTTTCTTT. Its protein product is CASSSRPLREMNTEAFF.

A note on this clonotype: A junction end diverges from the germline sequence, so it may reflect a read error. The chain joins TRBV7-7 to TRBJ2-1, with a possible D match to TRBD1 (7 bases). Germline V CDR1 and CDR2: SSHAT, FNYEAQ (reference sequence). This CDR3 region has 14 residues. The CDR3 DNA follows: TGTGCTAGCAGCTTAGCGGTGCAGGGGGATGAGCAGTTCTTC. Protein sequence: CASSLAVQGDEQFF.

The gene calls are TRBV7-9 and TRBJ1-6; possibly TRBD1 for D (5 bases). This CDR3 has 15 amino acids. The V end was cut by 1 base, the J end by 7 bases, with 11 bases between. Germline CDR1 is SEHNR and CDR2 is FQNEAQ (reference sequence). Written as DNA, the CDR3 is TGTGCCAGCAGCTTAGGTTACGGGGGGAATTCACCCCTCCACTTT. Translation: CASSLGYGGNSPLHF.

This clonotype was seen a handful of times. At one of its ends the junction is not consistent with the germline gene, which may arise from a read error. The chain has TRBV6-5 and TRBJ2-3; the match to TRBD2 covers 14 bases. Germline CDR1 is MNHEY and CDR2 is SVGAGI. The CDR3 is 19 amino acids. The CDR3 sequence: CVSSPPGLAGARSTDTQYF. In DNA, the CDR3 is TGTGTCAGCAGTCCACCGGGACTAGCGGGGGCTAGGAGCACAGATACGCAGTATTTT.

The chain is built from TRBV6-5 and TRBJ2-1; D may correspond to TRBD1 or TRBD2 (6 bases each). The CDR3 is 17 amino acids. Trimming took off 2 bases at V and 4 bases at J, with 18 bases between the two ends. Germline V lookup: CDR1 MNHEY, CDR2 SVGAGI. In DNA, the CDR3 is TGTGCCAGCAGTTACACGGTCGGGGGCGCGGGATACAATGAGCAGTTCTTC. As protein: CASSYTVGGAGYNEQFF.

The chain has TRBV5-1 and TRBJ2-5; possibly TRBD2 for D (5 bases). V was trimmed by 4 bases and J by 2 bases, leaving 15 bases between them. This CDR3 contains 15 residues. Germline values: CDR1 SGHRS, CDR2 YFSETQ. CDR3 sequence reads: CASSPSSAGQETQYF. The CDR3 DNA reads TGCGCCAGCAGCCCCAGCTCCGCGGGTCAAGAGACCCAGTACTTC.

This clonotype was seen repeatedly, ten times or more. The chain links TRBV12-3 or TRBV12-4 to TRBJ2-5, with no clear D. V lost 3 bases to trimming and J lost 5 bases, with 10 bases between them. CDR3 length: 13 residues. The CDR3 DNA reads as TGTGCCAGCAGTTTTACCCAAAGGGAGACCCAGTACTTC. Amino acids: CASSFTQRETQYF.

J is TRBJ2-1 and V is TRBV6-5, with D possibly TRBD2 on 6 matching bases. From germline, CDR1 is MNHEY and CDR2 SVGAGI. There are 14 residues in the CDR3. Deletions cut 4 bases from V and 7 bases from J, with 14 bases between. CDR3 nucleotide sequence: TGTGCCAGCAGTTGGCGGGGACCAGGGAATGAGCAGTTCTTC. This encodes CASSWRGPGNEQFF.

This clonotype occurred a few times. The chain links TRBV4-1 to TRBJ2-3; D assignment may be TRBD1 or TRBD2 (5 bases each). There are 16 residues in the CDR3. V dropped 4 bases and J dropped 6 bases, with 20 bases sitting between them. Germline V gene sequence: CDR1 MGHRA, CDR2 YSYEKL. The CDR3 DNA reads TGCGCCAGCAGCCCATACCAAGGAGCCGGGGCCGATACGCAGTATTTT. Residues: CASSPYQGAGADTQYF.

The V gene is TRBV28, the J gene TRBJ1-1; D ambiguous. V was cut by 5 bases and J by 1 base, with 5 bases left in between. CDR1 and CDR2 (germline): MDHEN, SYDVKM. The CDR3 extends over 12 amino acids. CDR3 residues: CASSRWNTEAFF. For the CDR3, the DNA is TGTGCCAGCAGTCGATGGAACACTGAAGCTTTCTTT.

This chain links TRBV6-5 with TRBJ2-5; D is uncertain. Looked up from germline, CDR1 is MNHEY and CDR2 is SVGAGI. The CDR3 sequence is 13 residues long. The V and J ends lost 6 bases and 2 bases respectively, with 10 bases between them. The CDR3 DNA reads as TGTGCCAGCAGACATCAAGGGCAAGAGACCCAGTACTTC. It encodes CASRHQGQETQYF.

This clonotype was detected only a few times. This chain uses TRBV6-5 with TRBJ1-2; 7 bases fit TRBD1. This CDR3 is 16 amino acids long. Germline assignment: CDR1 MNHEY and CDR2 SVGAGI. Trimming cost V 5 bases and J 4 bases; bases outside gene matches: 13. The CDR3 DNA sequence: TGTGCCAGCAGTAGACAGGGAAAATCATCTTCCTATGGCTACACCTTC. Translated, it gives CASSRQGKSSSYGYTF.

V and J are TRBV12-3 or TRBV12-4 and TRBJ2-3; a weak D match, TRBD2 (6 bases). Trimming took 6 bases from V and 3 from J, leaving 16 bases between them. The CDR3 is made up of 15 amino acids. The CDR3 DNA is TGTGCCAGCAGCCCTTGGGGGGTGGGTACAGATACGCAGTATTTT. Amino acid sequence: CASSPWGVGTDTQYF.

V gene TRBV18 combines with J gene TRBJ2-5, with 8 positions matching TRBD2. CDR1 and CDR2 (germline): KGHSH, LQKENI. The CDR3 runs to 17 residues. V trimming: 3 bases; J trimming: 0 bases; junction bases outside the gene matches: 9. CDR3 DNA sequence: TGTGCCAGCTCACCTGGTCCCGCGGGGGGAAACCAAGAGACCCAGTACTTC. It is translated as CASSPGPAGGNQETQYF.

The gene calls are TRBV27 and TRBJ2-1; the D gene is possibly TRBD2 (7 bases). V was trimmed by 5 bases and J by 6 bases, leaving 11 bases between them. Germline V gene sequence: CDR1 MNHEY, CDR2 SMNVEV (reference sequence). CDR3 length: 13 residues. The chain's CDR3 is CASSAGGPNEQFF. The CDR3 DNA sequence: TGTGCCAGCAGTGCCGGGGGGCCCAATGAGCAGTTCTTC.